Listed below are T cell receptor beta chains from one sample, sequenced in a study of blood T cell repertoires in COVID-19. Some clones are missing from TCRdb's copy, which holds only in-frame ones; the method was immunoSEQ multiplex PCR. The repertoire includes roughly 300,000 clones, 90% of them detected once, and 6.8% sits in the top ten. The source material was peripheral blood. The receptors stem from a young woman with COVID-19, enrolled during active disease. Each CDR3 is given with its conserved first and last residue. Each record gives: D gene, clone size, V gene, CDR3 length, J gene, CDR3 protein, CDR3 DNA. D genes are given only for firm matches. The listing skips clone size in some rows; elsewhere it reads once, few, many or a size class.

d_call: TRBD2; clone_size: NA; v_call: TRBV4-3; cdr3_length: 16; j_call: TRBJ2-1; cdr3_aa: CASSQDLLAGGGEQFF; cdr3_nt: TGCGCCAGCAGCCAAGATCTTCTAGCGGGAGGGGGCGAGCAGTTCTTC
d_call: NA; clone_size: NA; v_call: TRBV2; cdr3_length: 14; j_call: TRBJ1-1; cdr3_aa: CASGGGVMNTEAFF; cdr3_nt: TGTGCCAGCGGGGGAGGGGTGATGAACACTGAAGCTTTCTTT
d_call: TRBD1; clone_size: NA; v_call: TRBV10-1; cdr3_length: 14; j_call: TRBJ1-6; cdr3_aa: CASSGDRDNSPLHF; cdr3_nt: TGCGCCAGCAGTGGGGACAGAGATAATTCACCCCTCCACTTT
d_call: NA; clone_size: NA; v_call: TRBV11-2; cdr3_length: 15; j_call: TRBJ2-5; cdr3_aa: CASSLAGGSVETQYF; cdr3_nt: TGTGCCAGCAGCTTGGCCGGGGGTAGTGTAGAGACCCAGTACTTC
d_call: NA; clone_size: NA; v_call: TRBV28; cdr3_length: 15; j_call: TRBJ1-5; cdr3_aa: CASSIDKEGNQPQHF; cdr3_nt: TGTGCCAGCAGCATAGACAAGGAGGGCAATCAGCCCCAGCATTTT
d_call: TRBD2; clone_size: NA; v_call: TRBV3-1/TRBV3-2; cdr3_length: 15; j_call: TRBJ2-1; cdr3_aa: CASTQGAGGPNEQFF; cdr3_nt: TGTGCCAGCACTCAAGGGGCGGGAGGGCCCAATGAGCAGTTCTTC
d_call: NA; clone_size: NA; v_call: TRBV5-1; cdr3_length: 15; j_call: TRBJ1-1; cdr3_aa: CASSATSRGGFEAFF; cdr3_nt: TGCGCCAGCAGCGCGACAAGTCGGGGGGGATTTGAAGCTTTCTTT
d_call: NA; clone_size: NA; v_call: TRBV5-1; cdr3_length: 12; j_call: TRBJ2-5; cdr3_aa: CASSQVRETQYF; cdr3_nt: TGCGCCAGCAGTCAAGTCCGGGAGACCCAGTACTTC
d_call: NA; clone_size: NA; v_call: TRBV28; cdr3_length: 13; j_call: TRBJ1-1; cdr3_aa: CASSFALYTEAFF; cdr3_nt: TGTGCCAGCAGTTTTGCTCTATACACTGAAGCTTTCTTT
d_call: NA; clone_size: NA; v_call: TRBV11-2; cdr3_length: 17; j_call: TRBJ2-7; cdr3_aa: CASSREESALLIYEQYF; cdr3_nt: TGTGCCAGCAGCCGCGAAGAAAGCGCACTTCTCATCTACGAGCAGTACTTC
d_call: NA; clone_size: NA; v_call: TRBV14; cdr3_length: 20; j_call: TRBJ2-1; cdr3_aa: CASSQDWGPEQTYPYNEQFF; cdr3_nt: TGTGCCAGCAGCCAAGATTGGGGGCCAGAGCAAACCTACCCCTACAATGAGCAGTTCTTC
d_call: TRBD2; clone_size: NA; v_call: TRBV10-3; cdr3_length: 20; j_call: TRBJ2-1; cdr3_aa: CAISEWGVGAGGPVYNEQFF; cdr3_nt: TGTGCCATCAGTGAGTGGGGCGTGGGAGCGGGAGGGCCTGTCTACAATGAGCAGTTCTTC
d_call: TRBD1; clone_size: NA; v_call: TRBV9; cdr3_length: 14; j_call: TRBJ1-2; cdr3_aa: CASSTRTGGYGYTF; cdr3_nt: TGTGCCAGCAGCACTCGGACAGGGGGCTATGGCTACACCTTC
d_call: TRBD1; clone_size: NA; v_call: TRBV29-1; cdr3_length: 14; j_call: TRBJ2-1; cdr3_aa: CSVERGDRYNEQFF; cdr3_nt: TGCAGCGTTGAGAGGGGGGACAGGTACAATGAGCAGTTCTTC
d_call: NA; clone_size: NA; v_call: TRBV2; cdr3_length: 13; j_call: TRBJ2-3; cdr3_aa: CASTGGSTDTQYF; cdr3_nt: TGTGCCAGCACTGGCGGGAGCACAGATACGCAGTATTTT
d_call: NA; clone_size: NA; v_call: TRBV19; cdr3_length: 13; j_call: TRBJ1-5; cdr3_aa: CASTPGQREPQHF; cdr3_nt: TGTGCCAGTACCCCGGGACAAAGGGAGCCCCAGCATTTT
d_call: TRBD1; clone_size: NA; v_call: TRBV7-3; cdr3_length: 15; j_call: TRBJ2-2; cdr3_aa: CASSLTGIVNGELFF; cdr3_nt: TGTGCCAGCAGCTTGACAGGGATCGTTAACGGGGAGCTGTTTTTT
d_call: TRBD1; clone_size: once; v_call: TRBV5-8; cdr3_length: 13; j_call: TRBJ1-2; cdr3_aa: CASSPPSGQGYTF; cdr3_nt: TGTGCCAGCAGCCCGCCCTCGGGACAGGGCTACACCTTC
d_call: TRBD2; clone_size: NA; v_call: TRBV30; cdr3_length: 13; j_call: TRBJ2-3; cdr3_aa: CACSGRWADTQYF; cdr3_nt: TGTGCCTGTAGCGGGAGATGGGCAGATACGCAGTATTTT
d_call: NA; clone_size: once; v_call: TRBV25-1; cdr3_length: 17; j_call: TRBJ1-3; cdr3_aa: CASRPSEGLLSGNTIYF; cdr3_nt: TGTGCCAGTAGGCCCTCGGAGGGCCTTCTCTCTGGAAACACCATATATTTT
d_call: TRBD2; clone_size: NA; v_call: TRBV6-5; cdr3_length: 13; j_call: TRBJ2-7; cdr3_aa: CASTRTSGYEQYF; cdr3_nt: TGTGCCAGCACCCGGACTAGCGGCTACGAGCAGTACTTC